This TCR beta chain is drawn from a study of somatic mutations in cytotoxic T cells in rheumatoid arthritis (dated by TCRdb to the late 2010s). For the wider study: Before any treatment started and right after they were diagnosed, patients gave peripheral blood samples (around 30 ml EDTA). Some T-cell populations stained with V beta antibodies were sorted by flow on a FACSAria II or Sony SH800 to nearly 100% purity, with sorted V beta1+ cells additionally subjected to TCRB sequencing. Whether expanded CD8+ T-cell clones in untreated, newly diagnosed rheumatoid arthritis carry somatic mutations was the study question, and clonality was characterized with TCRB deep sequencing. TCRB deep sequencing covered approximately 64 patients with rheumatoid arthritis along with 20 healthy controls. Median age was essentially the same in the patient group and the control group. Overall results and qualifications from the work: Viral specificity could not be ruled out by absence from virus-specific databases, and the antigen targets of the expanded CD8+ clones remained unknown. In patients, CD8+ clonality rose with age (Spearman r ~ 0.49), which was not the case in healthy controls. In about an eighth of the roughly 60 patients the largest CD8+ clone exceeded 20% of CD8+ cells, and several identical CD8+ TCRB sequences were shared between blood and synovial fluid. No adjustment for multiple comparisons was made for the slight TRBV07 underrepresentation in patients. CD8+ T-cell clonality in rheumatoid arthritis patients was not significantly different from that in age-matched healthy controls.

TCRB CDR3 sequencing used the immunoSEQ assay on genomic DNA. The paper's data handling went like this. When patient CD8+ clones exceeding 1% were checked against published virus-specific TCRB sequences, only a few matched. Nothing other than productive TCRB rearrangements was included in the analyses. Clonality was calculated as a Shannon entropy-based productive clonality index, and a clone was defined by a unique TCRB CDR3 sequence. To calculate repertoire overlap between two samples, the template counts of each clone were considered relative to each sample's total templates. A correlation with a Spearman r of roughly 0.6 was found between V-gene usage by flow cytometry and V-gene usage by TCRB sequencing. Imported from immuneACCESS, the table was reduced by TCRdb to in-frame sequences with V and J called. These copies leave out some clones; in studies compared against another copy, an unresolved V gene accounts for under half, and the cause of the remainder is not known. The D gene and trimming were derived from the DNA, and the V and J assignments and clone size from that table. The sample profile shows around 23,000 clones; roughly 80% of them were found once. The ten most abundant clones make up approximately 4% of the sample.

This clone was picked up one time. What this receptor recognizes is not known. Base-call qualities are not available, and no considerably larger clone is one nucleotide away. Positive magnetic bead selection on an AutoMACS was used to isolate CD4+ and CD8+ cells, with flow cytometry used to check purity. Initial screening for clonal expansions relied on flow cytometry with a TCR V beta antibody panel, after which sorted CD8+ fractions underwent TCRB deep sequencing for characterization. Isolation of peripheral blood mononuclear cells was done through Ficoll-Paque PLUS density gradient separation. Using Nucleospin Tissue or Tissue XS kits, DNA was extracted from CD4-enriched, CD8-enriched or PBMC samples, with quantification by a Qubit 2.0 fluorometer. Trimming at the junction amounts to 5 bases on V and 3 bases on J, and the germline ends lie 5 bases apart. The CDR3 holds 12 amino acids from the cysteine to the phenylalanine. The DNA shown is the 36-base CDR3, in frame from base 1. Looking up the germline V gene yields CDR1 SGHNT and CDR2 YENEEA.

The TCR sequence derives from an adult with rheumatoid arthritis. Recombination joined TRBV11-3 with TRBJ2-1; the D gene assignment is ambiguous. The sample comprised CD8+ T cells sorted from blood. The CDR3 region reads CASSQYYNEQFF. The sequenced DNA is TGTGCCAGCAGCCAGTACTACAATGAGCAGTTCTTC.